This T cell receptor (beta chain) stems from a study of tumor and adjacent non-tumor tissue in lung cancer. Broader study findings: Tumor tissue had significantly higher TCR diversity than normal lung.

A modified ARM-PCR protocol with three rounds of nested PCR amplified TCRbeta. TCRdb analysed the multiplex PCR reads with MiXCR anew, one entry per CDR3 protein. The data contain approximately 120,000 distinct CDR3 sequences, roughly 74% of them singletons. Notes on this clonotype: What it binds is unknown.

V lost 8 bases, J lost 8 bases, and 24 bases lay in between. The germline V gene encodes CDR1 SGHAT and CDR2 FQNNGV. CDR3 length: 16 amino acids. No cell sorting was done before RNA was extracted from the tissue. Sequences were obtained from lung tumor tissue. This chain connects TRBV11-2 to TRBJ2-2; D not resolved. The sequence came from a woman aged 60-70 years with non-small cell lung cancer. The CDR3 region has the DNA TGTGCCAGCGGGTTAGTATTGGCGGCGCGCACAGGGGAGCTGTTTTTT. Its translation is CASGLVLAARTGELFF.